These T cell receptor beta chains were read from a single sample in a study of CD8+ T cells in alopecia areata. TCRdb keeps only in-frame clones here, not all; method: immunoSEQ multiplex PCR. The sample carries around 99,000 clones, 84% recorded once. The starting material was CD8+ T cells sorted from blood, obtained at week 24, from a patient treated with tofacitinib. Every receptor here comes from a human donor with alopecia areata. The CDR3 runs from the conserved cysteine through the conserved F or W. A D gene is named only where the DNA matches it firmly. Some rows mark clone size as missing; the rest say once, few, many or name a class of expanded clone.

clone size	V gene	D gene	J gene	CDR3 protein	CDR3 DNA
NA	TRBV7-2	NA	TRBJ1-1	CASSSWVGTEAFF	TGTGCCAGCAGCTCATGGGTTGGAACTGAAGCTTTCTTT
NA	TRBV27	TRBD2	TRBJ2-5	CATSLTSGGETQYF	TGTGCCACCTCCCTGACTAGCGGGGGAGAGACCCAGTACTTC
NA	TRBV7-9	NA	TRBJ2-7	CASRTEGYEQYF	TGTGCCAGCAGGACCGAGGGCTACGAGCAGTACTTC
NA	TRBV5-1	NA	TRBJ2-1	CASSDSLNEQFF	TGCGCCAGCAGCGACTCTCTCAATGAGCAGTTCTTC
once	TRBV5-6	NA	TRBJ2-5	CASSLVSGETQYF	TGTGCCAGCAGCTTGGTTTCTGGAGAGACCCAGTACTTC
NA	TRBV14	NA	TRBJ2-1	CASSHSSASYNEQFF	TGTGCCAGCAGCCACTCTAGCGCCTCCTACAATGAGCAGTTCTTC
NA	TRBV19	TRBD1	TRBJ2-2	CASSPGTGSSGELFF	TGTGCCAGTAGCCCCGGGACAGGTTCTTCCGGGGAGCTGTTTTTT
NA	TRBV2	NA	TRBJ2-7	CASSGWGEVSYEQYF	TGTGCCAGCAGTGGCTGGGGGGAGGTATCCTACGAGCAGTACTTC
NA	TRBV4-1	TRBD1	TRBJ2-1	CASSQDWDSPYNEQFF	TGCGCCAGCAGCCAAGACTGGGACAGCCCCTACAATGAGCAGTTCTTC
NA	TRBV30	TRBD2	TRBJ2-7	CAWTKTSAYEQYF	TGTGCCTGGACTAAAACTAGCGCCTACGAGCAGTACTTC
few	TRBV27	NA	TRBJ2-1	CASSLGRANEQFF	TGTGCCAGCAGTTTAGGACGGGCCAATGAGCAGTTCTTC
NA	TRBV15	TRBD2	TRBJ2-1	CATSRALPGLAVHEQFF	TGTGCCACCAGCAGAGCCCTACCGGGACTAGCGGTCCATGAGCAGTTCTTC
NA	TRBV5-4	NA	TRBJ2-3	CASSGETLTADTQYF	TGTGCCAGCAGCGGGGAGACCCTCACGGCAGATACGCAGTATTTT
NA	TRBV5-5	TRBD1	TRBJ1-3	CASSLTGGPGNTIYF	TGTGCCAGCAGCTTGACAGGGGGTCCTGGAAACACCATATATTTT
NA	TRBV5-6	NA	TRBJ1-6	CASSLGGRLDSPLHF	TGTGCCAGCAGCTTGGGGGGAAGGTTGGATTCACCCCTCCACTTT
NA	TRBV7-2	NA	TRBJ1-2	CASTILDRSNYGYTF	TGTGCCAGCACCATCCTCGACAGGAGTAACTATGGCTACACCTTC
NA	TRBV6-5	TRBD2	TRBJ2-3	CASSWARGGTDTQYF	TGTGCCAGCAGTTGGGCGCGGGGGGGGACAGATACGCAGTATTTT
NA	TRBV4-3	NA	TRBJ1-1	CASSQGRGNTEAFF	TGCGCCAGCAGCCAAGGCAGGGGGAACACTGAAGCTTTCTTT
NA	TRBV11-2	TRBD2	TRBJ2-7	CASSFPGGTTYEQYF	TGTGCCAGCAGCTTTCCGGGAGGCACCACCTACGAGCAGTACTTC